The sequence of this TCR beta chain was determined in a study of cytomegalovirus exposure and HLA in healthy donors. Study-level background: The study's early data release held about 80 million unique TCRs from HLA-typed donors. Study results and caveats: It was reported in a later analysis that an Asian-associated ancestry cluster showed fewer N-insertions than the 666-donor mean. TCR beta chain V- and J-gene trimming was linked, in a later analysis, to a missense variant in DCLRE1C.

About this clone: The antigen remains undetermined.

PCR involved 60 Vbeta and 13 Jbeta primers. Produced via immunoSEQ multiplex PCR; TCRdb's table is partial and in-frame only. The table shows about 130,000 clones, with roughly 82% occurring only once. Germline lookup yields CDR1 MNHNS and CDR2 SASEGT. The length of the CDR3 is 16 residues. V shed 4 bases, J shed 4 bases, and the junction held 9 bases outside the gene matches. The sample consisted of PBMCs. This receptor was identified in a man aged 25 to 40 in good health and CMV-seronegative. This sequence joins TRBV6-1 and TRBJ1-2, with 10 bases fitting TRBD1. The CDR3 nucleotides are TGTGCCAGCAGTGCCTCAGACAGGGGGCGCCCCTATGGCTACACCTTC. This translates into CASSASDRGRPYGYTF.